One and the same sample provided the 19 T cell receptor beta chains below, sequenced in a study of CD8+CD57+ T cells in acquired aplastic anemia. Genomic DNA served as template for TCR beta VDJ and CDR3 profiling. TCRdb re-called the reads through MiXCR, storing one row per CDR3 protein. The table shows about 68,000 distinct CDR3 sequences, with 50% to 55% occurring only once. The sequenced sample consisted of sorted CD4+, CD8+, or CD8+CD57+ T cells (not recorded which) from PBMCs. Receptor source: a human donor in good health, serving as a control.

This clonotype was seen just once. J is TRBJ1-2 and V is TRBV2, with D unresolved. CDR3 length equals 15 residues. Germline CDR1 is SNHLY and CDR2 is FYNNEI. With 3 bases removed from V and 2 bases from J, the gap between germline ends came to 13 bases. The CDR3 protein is CASSDWSQENYGYTF. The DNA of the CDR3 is TGTGCCAGCAGTGATTGGTCGCAGGAGAACTATGGCTACACCTTC.

The CDR3 coding sequence is TGTGCCAGCAGCTCGACAGTGTACGAGCAGTACTTC. Protein: CASSSTVYEQYF. The chain links TRBV7-9 to TRBJ2-7; perhaps TRBD1 as D (5 bases). Germline CDR1 SEHNR, CDR2 FQNEAQ (reference sequence). V gave up 4 bases and J gave up 4 bases, with 8 bases separating them. The CDR3 spans 12 residues.

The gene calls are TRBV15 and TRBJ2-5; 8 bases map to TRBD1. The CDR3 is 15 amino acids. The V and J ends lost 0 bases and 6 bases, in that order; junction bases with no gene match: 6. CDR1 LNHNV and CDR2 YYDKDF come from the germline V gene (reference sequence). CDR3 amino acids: CATSREQGAQKTQYF. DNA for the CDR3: TGTGCCACCAGCAGAGAGCAGGGGGCGCAAAAGACCCAGTACTTC.

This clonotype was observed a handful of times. The CDR3 region has the DNA TGTGCCAGCAGTTTGTTCCTTGGCAGGGACTCTGGGGCCAACGTCCTGACTTTC. This sequence encodes CASSLFLGRDSGANVLTF. This chain links TRBV27 with TRBJ2-6; weak D call: TRBD1 (5 bases). From germline, CDR1 is MNHEY and CDR2 SMNVEV (reference sequence). This CDR3 spans 18 amino acids. V lost 3 bases and J lost 0, with 15 bases in between.

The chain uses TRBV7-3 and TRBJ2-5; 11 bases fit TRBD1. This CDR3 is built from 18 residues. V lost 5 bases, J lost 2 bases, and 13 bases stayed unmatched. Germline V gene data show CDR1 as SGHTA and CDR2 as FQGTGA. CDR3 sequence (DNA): TGTGCCAGCAGCCGGGTTCCGGGACAGGGGGGACCACAAGAGACCCAGTACTTC. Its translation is CASSRVPGQGGPQETQYF.

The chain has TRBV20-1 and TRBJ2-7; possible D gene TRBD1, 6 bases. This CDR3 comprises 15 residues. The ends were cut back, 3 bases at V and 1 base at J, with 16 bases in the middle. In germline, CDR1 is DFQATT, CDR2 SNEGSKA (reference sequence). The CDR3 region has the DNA TGCAGTGCTAGTTACAGGGCCCTTGGTTCCTACGAGCAGTACTTC. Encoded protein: CSASYRALGSYEQYF.

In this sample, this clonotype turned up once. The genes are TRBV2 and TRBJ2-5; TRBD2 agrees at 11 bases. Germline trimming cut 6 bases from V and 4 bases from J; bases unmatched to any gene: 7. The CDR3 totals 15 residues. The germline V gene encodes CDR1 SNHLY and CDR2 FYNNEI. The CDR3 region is CASSPLAGGSETQYF. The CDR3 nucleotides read TGTGCCAGCAGCCCTCTAGCGGGGGGCTCAGAGACCCAGTACTTC. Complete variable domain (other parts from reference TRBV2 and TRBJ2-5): EPEVTQTPSHQVTQMGQEVILRCVPISNHLYFYWYRQILGQKVEFLVSFYNNEISEKSEIFDDQFSVERPDGSNFTLKIRSTKLEDSAMYFCASSPLAGGSETQYFGPGTRLLVL.

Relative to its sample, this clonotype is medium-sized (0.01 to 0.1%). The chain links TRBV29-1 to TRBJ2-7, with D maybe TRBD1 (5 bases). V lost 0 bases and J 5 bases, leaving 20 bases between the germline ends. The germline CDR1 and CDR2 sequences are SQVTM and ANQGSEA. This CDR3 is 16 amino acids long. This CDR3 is CSVEDGAKGHWNEQYF. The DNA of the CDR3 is TGCAGCGTTGAAGATGGGGCCAAAGGGCATTGGAACGAGCAGTACTTC.

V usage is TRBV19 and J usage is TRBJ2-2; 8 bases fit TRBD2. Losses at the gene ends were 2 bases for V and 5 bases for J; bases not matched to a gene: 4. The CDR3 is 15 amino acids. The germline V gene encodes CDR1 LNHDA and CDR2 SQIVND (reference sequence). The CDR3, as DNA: TGTGCCAGTAGTATAAGCGGGGGTAGAACCGGGGAGCTGTTTTTT. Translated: CASSISGGRTGELFF.

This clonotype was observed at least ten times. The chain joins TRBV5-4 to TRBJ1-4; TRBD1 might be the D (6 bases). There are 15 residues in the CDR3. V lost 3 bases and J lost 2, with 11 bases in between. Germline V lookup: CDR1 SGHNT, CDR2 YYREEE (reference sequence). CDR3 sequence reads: CASSSEGDTNEKLFF. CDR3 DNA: TGTGCCAGCAGCTCGGAGGGGGATACTAATGAAAAACTGTTTTTT.

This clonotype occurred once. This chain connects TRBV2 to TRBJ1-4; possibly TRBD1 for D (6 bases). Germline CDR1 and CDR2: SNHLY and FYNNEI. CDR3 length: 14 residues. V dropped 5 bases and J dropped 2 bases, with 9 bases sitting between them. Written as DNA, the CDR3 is TGTGCCAGCAGTTGGGGGCGTACTAATGAAAAACTGTTTTTT. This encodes CASSWGRTNEKLFF.

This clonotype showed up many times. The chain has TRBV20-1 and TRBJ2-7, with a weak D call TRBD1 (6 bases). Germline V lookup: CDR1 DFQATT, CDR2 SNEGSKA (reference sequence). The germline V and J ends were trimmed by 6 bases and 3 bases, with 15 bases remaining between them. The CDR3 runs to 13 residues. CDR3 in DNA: TGCAGTGCCAGCCCGGGACACAACTACGAGCAGTACTTC. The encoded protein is CSASPGHNYEQYF.

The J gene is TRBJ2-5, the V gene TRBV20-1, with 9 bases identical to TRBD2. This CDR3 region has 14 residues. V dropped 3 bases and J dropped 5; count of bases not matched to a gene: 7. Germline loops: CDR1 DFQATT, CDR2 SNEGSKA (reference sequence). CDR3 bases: TGCAGTGCTAGGGGCCTAGCGGGATATGAGACCCAGTACTTC. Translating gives CSARGLAGYETQYF.

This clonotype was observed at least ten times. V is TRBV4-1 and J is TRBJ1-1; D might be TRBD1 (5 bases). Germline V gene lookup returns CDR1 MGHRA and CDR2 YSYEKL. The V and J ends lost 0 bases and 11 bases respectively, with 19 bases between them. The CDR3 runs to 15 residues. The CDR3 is CASSQDFQGRTGAFF. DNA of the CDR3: TGCGCCAGCAGCCAAGACTTTCAGGGAAGAACCGGGGCTTTCTTT.

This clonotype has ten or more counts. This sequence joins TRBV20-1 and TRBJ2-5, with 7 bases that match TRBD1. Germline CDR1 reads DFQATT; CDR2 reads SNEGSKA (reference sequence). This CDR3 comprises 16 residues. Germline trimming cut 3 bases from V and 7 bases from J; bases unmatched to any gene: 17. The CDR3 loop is CSASIREGTASVTQYF. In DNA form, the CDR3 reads TGCAGTGCTAGTATCCGTGAAGGGACAGCTAGTGTGACCCAGTACTTC.

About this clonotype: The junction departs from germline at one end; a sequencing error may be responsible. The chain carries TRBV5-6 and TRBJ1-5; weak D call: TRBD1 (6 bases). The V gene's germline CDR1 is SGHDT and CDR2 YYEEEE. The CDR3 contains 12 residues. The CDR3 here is CTSSLYWGPQHF. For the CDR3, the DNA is TGTACCAGCAGCTTGTATTGGGGGCCCCAGCATTTC.

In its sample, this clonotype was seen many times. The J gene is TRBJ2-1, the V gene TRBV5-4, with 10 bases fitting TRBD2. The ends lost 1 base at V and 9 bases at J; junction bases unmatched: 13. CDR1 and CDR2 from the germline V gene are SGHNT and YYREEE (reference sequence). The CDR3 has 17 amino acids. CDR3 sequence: CASSLNSGRLSGGEQFF. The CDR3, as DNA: TGTGCCAGCAGCTTGAATAGCGGGAGGCTCTCGGGGGGTGAGCAGTTCTTC.

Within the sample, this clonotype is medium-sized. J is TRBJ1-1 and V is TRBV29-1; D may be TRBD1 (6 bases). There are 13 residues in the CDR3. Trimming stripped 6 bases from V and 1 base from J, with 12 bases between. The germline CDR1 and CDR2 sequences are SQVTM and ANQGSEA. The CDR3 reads CSVEMTGNTEAFF. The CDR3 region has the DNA TGCAGCGTGGAAATGACAGGGAACACTGAAGCTTTCTTT.

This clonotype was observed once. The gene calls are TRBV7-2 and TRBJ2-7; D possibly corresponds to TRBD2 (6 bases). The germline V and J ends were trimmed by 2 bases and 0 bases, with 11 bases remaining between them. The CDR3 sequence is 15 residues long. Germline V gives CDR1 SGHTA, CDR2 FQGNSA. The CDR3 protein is CASSLNGGDSYEQYF. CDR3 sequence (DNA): TGTGCCAGCAGCTTAAATGGCGGGGACTCCTACGAGCAGTACTTC.